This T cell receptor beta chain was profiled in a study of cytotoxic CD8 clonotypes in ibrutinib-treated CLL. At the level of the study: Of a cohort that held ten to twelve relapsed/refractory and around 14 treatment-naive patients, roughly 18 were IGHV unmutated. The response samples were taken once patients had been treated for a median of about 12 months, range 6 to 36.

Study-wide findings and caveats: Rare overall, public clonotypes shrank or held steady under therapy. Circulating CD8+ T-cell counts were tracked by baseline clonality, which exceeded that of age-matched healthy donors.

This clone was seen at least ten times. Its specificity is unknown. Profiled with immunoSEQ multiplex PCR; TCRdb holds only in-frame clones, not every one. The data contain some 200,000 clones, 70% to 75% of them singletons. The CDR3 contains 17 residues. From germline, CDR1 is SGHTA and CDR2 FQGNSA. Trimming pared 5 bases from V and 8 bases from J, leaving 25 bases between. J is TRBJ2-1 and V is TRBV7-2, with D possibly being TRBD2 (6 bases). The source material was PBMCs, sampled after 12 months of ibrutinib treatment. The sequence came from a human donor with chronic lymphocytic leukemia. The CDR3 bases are TGTGCCAGCAGCCGACCCGTCTCTAGCGACTACGGCGATGAGCAGTTCTTC. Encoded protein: CASSRPVSSDYGDEQFF.